This is a list of T cell receptor beta chains from one sample in a study of blood T cell repertoires in COVID-19. Produced via immunoSEQ multiplex PCR; TCRdb's table is partial and in-frame only. Of about 120,000 clones in the sample, roughly 85% were seen once. Sequenced material: peripheral blood. The receptors shown here come from a man aged 25 to 45 with acute or convalescent COVID-19. Each CDR3 is given with its conserved first and last residue.

j_call v_call cdr3_aa
TRBJ2-1 TRBV2 CASKREGYNEQFF
TRBJ1-5 TRBV5-1 CASSLVAGGNQPQHF
TRBJ2-2 TRBV6-5 CASSYSSGGNTGELFF
TRBJ2-5 TRBV19 CASSIGGGQETQYF
TRBJ2-7 TRBV6-1 CASSDRHFYEQYF
TRBJ2-4 TRBV5-4 CASSLDRGSGRTAAKNIQYF
TRBJ1-1 TRBV4-1 CASSPDSEYTEAFF
TRBJ2-5 TRBV13 CASSLRLAGQETQYF
TRBJ2-2 TRBV7-9 CASSQETGWTGELFF
TRBJ1-5 TRBV19 CASSAPGHSNQPQHF
TRBJ1-6 TRBV30 CAWSVPPGESNSPLHF
TRBJ2-1 TRBV7-9 CASSFLSSGNNEQFF
TRBJ2-5 TRBV5-1 CASSLSGHNQETQYF
TRBJ1-4 TRBV4-3 CASSQDPLPGQGALANEKLFF
TRBJ2-2 TRBV7-6 CASSSYREGYTGELFF
TRBJ1-5 TRBV3-1/TRBV3-2 CASSNGGAEQPQHF
TRBJ2-7 TRBV30 CAWSGPAGVLYEQYF
TRBJ2-1 TRBV6-5 CASSRLAGGPNEQFF
TRBJ2-5 TRBV18 CASSSGYQETQYF
TRBJ1-1 TRBV3-1/TRBV3-2 CASSRGQGTEAFF
TRBJ2-1 TRBV3-1/TRBV3-2 CASSVGTSGNEEQFF
TRBJ1-4 TRBV20-1 CSASTGSTNEKLFF